These T cell receptor beta chains were read from a single sample in a study of blood T cell repertoires in COVID-19. Repertoires were generated with immunoSEQ multiplex PCR, while TCRdb's copy carries only in-frame clones and drops some. The sample records 250,000 or so clones, more than 85% being singletons. Specimen: PBMCs or T cells enriched from blood (not recorded which). These receptors were taken from a middle-aged man who had been exposed to COVID-19. Both conserved end residues are part of each CDR3. Each record gives: V gene, D gene, J gene, clone size, CDR3 protein, CDR3 DNA. The D gene is left open where the match is weak. Size values are once, few and many counts, or a class for expanded clones, and some rows have none.

>TRBV5-1|TRBD1|TRBJ1-2|-
CASSSTGNYGYTF
TGCGCCAGCAGCTCGACAGGGAACTATGGCTACACCTTC
>TRBV10-3|-|TRBJ1-2|once
CAISEGRTNYGYTF
TGTGCCATCAGTGAAGGGAGAACTAACTATGGCTACACCTTC
>TRBV19|-|TRBJ2-5|-
CASSIDLADQETQYF
TGTGCCAGTAGTATAGATCTCGCGGACCAAGAGACCCAGTACTTC
>TRBV30|TRBD2|TRBJ2-3|-
CAWVGTSLFTDTQYF
TGTGCCTGGGTCGGGACTAGCCTTTTCACAGATACGCAGTATTTT
>TRBV6-5|-|TRBJ2-1|-
CASSMRDEQFF
TGTGCCAGCTCTATGAGAGATGAGCAGTTCTTC
>TRBV5-1|TRBD2|TRBJ2-7|once
CASSLGSGSRYEQYF
TGCGCCAGCAGCTTGGGTAGCGGGAGTAGGTACGAGCAGTACTTC
>TRBV5-5|TRBD2|TRBJ2-5|once
CASSLVAGKETQYF
TGTGCCAGCAGCTTGGTAGCGGGAAAAGAGACCCAGTACTTC
>TRBV5-1|TRBD1|TRBJ2-5|-
CASSRTGGQETQYF
TGCGCCAGCAGCAGGACAGGGGGCCAGGAGACCCAGTACTTC
>TRBV27|TRBD1|TRBJ2-7|-
CASSSQGTYEQYF
TGTGCCAGCAGTTCACAGGGGACCTACGAGCAGTACTTC
>TRBV30|TRBD1|TRBJ1-2|once
CAWSVGTGLNYGYTF
TGTGCCTGGAGTGTCGGGACAGGACTAAACTATGGCTACACCTTC
>TRBV27|TRBD1|TRBJ2-7|-
CASSLWDSSYEQYF
TGTGCCAGCAGTCTCTGGGACAGTTCCTACGAGCAGTACTTC
>TRBV28|-|TRBJ1-2|-
CASSSSYGYTF
TGTGCCAGTTCCTCTAGCTATGGCTACACCTTC
>TRBV9|TRBD1|TRBJ1-3|once
CASSDRTGAGNTIYF
TGTGCCAGCAGCGACCGGACAGGGGCTGGAAACACCATATATTTT
>TRBV6-5|-|TRBJ1-2|-
CASSSTGTYYGYTF
TGTGCCAGCAGTTCGACAGGAACTTACTATGGCTACACCTTC
>TRBV5-6|-|TRBJ1-2|-
CASSLWEGGNYGYTF
TGTGCCAGCAGCTTGTGGGAGGGAGGGAACTATGGCTACACCTTC